This T cell receptor (beta chain) comes out of a study of CD8+ T cells in alopecia areata. Study-level results: Scalp clonality and expanded CD8+ clones among the top 100 fell significantly with tofacitinib. Many expanded lesional clones stayed in scalp and blood while on tofacitinib.

Note on this clone: The antigen is not known.

V gave up 6 bases and J gave up 6 bases, with 15 bases separating them. The CDR3 consists of 13 residues. Germline loops: CDR1 SNHLY, CDR2 FYNNEI. Reverse transcribed after extraction, RNA yielded cDNA as the sequencing template. Profiled with immunoSEQ multiplex PCR; TCRdb holds only in-frame clones, not every one. The sample includes 60,000 to 85,000 clones, around 29% of them seen just once. Stated treatment: oral pan-JAK inhibitor, 5-10 mg twice daily. Those with alopecia areata gave lesional scalp punch biopsies and peripheral blood. Sorting of CD4+ and CD8+ T cells was performed on PBMCs. The specimen comprised CD8+ T cells sorted from blood, sampled at week 4, from a patient treated with tofacitinib. The source of this sequence is a human donor with alopecia areata. This chain connects TRBV2 to TRBJ2-7; possibly TRBD2 for D (5 bases). The CDR3 loop reads CASSGNLEGEQYF. The CDR3 DNA is TGTGCCAGCAGCGGGAATCTAGAAGGCGAGCAGTACTTC.